Listed here are 16 T cell receptor beta chains from one sample, sequenced in a study of blood T cell repertoires in COVID-19. The method was immunoSEQ multiplex PCR; TCRdb's version includes in-frame clones alone and lacks a portion of them. The table shows some 190,000 clones, with about 80% occurring only once. Sample: peripheral blood. These receptors originate from a woman aged 60 to 75 with COVID-19, enrolled during active disease.

The V gene is TRBV28, the J gene TRBJ1-1; possibly TRBD1 for D (6 bases). V was shortened by 8 bases and J by 2 bases, with 18 bases between the two germline ends. Germline CDR1 and CDR2: MDHEN and SYDVKM. This CDR3 is built from 15 residues. CDR3 nucleotide sequence: TGTGCCAGCTACCTTTCCGGGACAAGTAACACTGAAGCTTTCTTT. Translated, it gives CASYLSGTSNTEAFF.

This clone has only a few counts. The chain recombines TRBV7-9 with TRBJ1-6, with 10 bases that match TRBD1. The CDR3 is made up of 16 amino acids. Losses at the gene ends were 5 bases for V and 7 bases for J; bases not matched to a gene: 8. Germline assignment: CDR1 SEHNR and CDR2 FQNEAQ (reference sequence). The CDR3 loop reads CASSAGDRGRNSPLHF. The CDR3 DNA follows: TGTGCCAGCAGCGCAGGGGACAGGGGAAGGAATTCACCCCTCCACTTT. The full variable domain, in which reference TRBV7-9 and TRBJ1-6 provide the parts outside the CDR3, is DTGVSQNPRHKITKRGQNVTFRCDPISEHNRLYWYRQTLGQGPEFLTYFQNEAQLEKSRLLSDRFSAERPKGSFSTLEIQRTEQGDSAMYLCASSAGDRGRNSPLHFGNGTRLTVT.

This chain joins TRBV19 and TRBJ1-5; possibly TRBD1 for D (5 bases). The CDR3 sequence is 16 residues long. The V and J ends lost 6 bases and 2 bases respectively, with 17 bases between them. Germline V gene lookup returns CDR1 LNHDA and CDR2 SQIVND (reference sequence). This CDR3 is CASSPRVGGGNQPQHF. CDR3 sequence (DNA): TGTGCCAGTAGCCCCCGGGTTGGGGGGGGCAATCAGCCCCAGCATTTT.

This chain joins TRBV10-1 and TRBJ2-4, with a possible D match to TRBD1 (6 bases). V was trimmed by 4 bases and J by 2 bases, leaving 15 bases between them. The CDR3 contains 16 residues. The germline CDR1 and CDR2 sequences are WNHNN and SYGVQD (reference sequence). The CDR3: CASSGAGARSKNIQYF. CDR3 DNA: TGCGCCAGCAGTGGCGCAGGGGCTAGGTCCAAAAACATTCAGTACTTC.

This chain joins TRBV27 and TRBJ1-2; 9 bases are a match to TRBD1. Germline V gene data show CDR1 as MNHEY and CDR2 as SMNVEV (reference sequence). CDR3 size: 16 residues. The trim removed 6 bases at V and 7 bases at J, leaving 15 bases unmatched. CDR3 loop: CASSKEDRGLSVGYTF. DNA of the CDR3: TGTGCCAGCAGCAAAGAGGACAGGGGCCTATCGGTTGGCTACACCTTC.

The rearrangement joins TRBV19 to TRBJ2-1; 8 bases match TRBD2. The germline gives CDR1 LNHDA, CDR2 SQIVND (reference sequence). There are 15 residues in the CDR3. J lost 4 bases, V lost 1 base, and 3 bases had no gene match. The CDR3 is CASSIAGGMYNEQFF. In DNA, the CDR3 is TGTGCCAGTAGTATAGCGGGAGGGATGTACAATGAGCAGTTCTTC.

This clone was counted once. The chain uses TRBV21-1 and TRBJ1-4. TRBV21-1 corresponds to a pseudogene. There are 16 residues in the CDR3. CDR3 in DNA: TGTGCCATCCCCGGGAAGGAAGGTGCAACTAATGAAAAACTGTTTTTT. Amino acid sequence: CAIPGKEGATNEKLFF.

The chain combines TRBV28 with TRBJ1-5, with 7 bases lining up with TRBD1. Looked up from germline, CDR1 is MDHEN and CDR2 is SYDVKM. This CDR3 spans 15 amino acids. V trimming: 6 bases; J trimming: 4 bases; junction bases outside the gene matches: 9. The CDR3: CASRPRTGDNQPQHF. The CDR3 region has the DNA TGTGCCAGCAGACCCCGGACAGGCGATAATCAGCCCCAGCATTTT.

The CDR3 region is CSVEEGALNTGELFF. The CDR3 region has the DNA TGCAGCGTTGAAGAGGGGGCCCTGAACACCGGGGAGCTGTTTTTT. The V gene is TRBV29-1, the J gene TRBJ2-2; TRBD1 is a possible D gene (6 bases). Germline values: CDR1 SQVTM, CDR2 ANQGSEA. There are 15 residues in the CDR3. V lost 0 bases to trimming and J lost 1 base, with 9 bases between them.

The table lists this clone with a few counts. CDR3 DNA: TGTGCCAGCTCACCACTTAGGGGTGACGAGCAGTACGTC. Translating it yields CASSPLRGDEQYV. The chain joins TRBV18 to TRBJ2-7, with D perhaps matching TRBD1 (5 bases). CDR1 and CDR2 (germline): KGHSH, LQKENI. The CDR3 has 13 amino acids. V was shortened by 1 base and J by 5 bases, with 9 bases between the two germline ends.

J is TRBJ2-1 and V is TRBV7-2, with 11 bases matching TRBD2. The CDR3 covers 15 residues. The germline CDR1 and CDR2 sequences are SGHTA and FQGNSA. Losses at the gene ends were 2 bases for V and 12 bases for J; bases not matched to a gene: 9. The CDR3 DNA reads as TGTGCCAGCAGCTTATTTGGAGATAGCGGGAGGGGGCAGTTCTTC. It encodes CASSLFGDSGRGQFF.

In this sample, this clone turned up once. The chain uses TRBV6-4 and TRBJ2-2; 8 bases agree with TRBD2. This CDR3 is 17 amino acids long. Trimming took 3 bases from V and 6 from J; bases not matched to a gene: 12. CDR1 and CDR2 from the germline V gene are MRHNA and SNTAGT. The CDR3 sequence: CASSDMPRGATAGELFF. CDR3 sequence (DNA): TGTGCCAGCAGTGATATGCCGCGGGGGGCGACGGCCGGGGAGCTGTTTTTT.

The rearrangement joins TRBV28 to TRBJ2-7; 11 nucleotides match TRBD1. This CDR3 has 15 residues. Per germline, CDR1 MDHEN and CDR2 SYDVKM. V lost 8 bases to trimming and J lost 6 bases; unmatched junction nucleotides: 12. The CDR3 DNA is TGTGCCAGCCAGCGTCCGGGACAGGGGGTTTCCGAGCAGTACGTC. Translation gives CASQRPGQGVSEQYV.

This sequence joins TRBV11-2 and TRBJ2-7; weak D call: TRBD1 (6 bases). CDR1 is SGHAT and CDR2 is FQNNGV in the germline V gene. The V end was cut by 3 bases, the J end by 2 bases, with 11 bases between. The CDR3 totals 14 residues. The CDR3 sequence is CASSFEQGPYEQYF. The DNA for the CDR3 is TGTGCCAGCAGCTTCGAACAGGGACCCTACGAGCAGTACTTC. Variable domain in full (rest from reference TRBV11-2 and TRBJ2-7): EAGVAQSPRYKIIEKRQSVAFWCNPISGHATLYWYQQILGQGPKLLIQFQNNGVVDDSQLPKDRFSAERLKGVDSTLKIQPAKLEDSAVYLCASSFEQGPYEQYFGPGTRLTVT.

This clone was picked up a small number of times. Other DNA sequences from this sample encode an identical CDR3 as well. The V gene is TRBV10-3, the J gene TRBJ2-2; weak D call: TRBD2 (6 bases). V shed 0 bases and J shed 3 bases, with 8 bases lying between them. The germline V gene has CDR1 ENHRY and CDR2 SYGVKD. The length of the CDR3 is 15 residues. DNA of the CDR3: TGTGCCATCAGTGAGTCAGGCGGGGACACCGGGGAGCTGTTTTTT. This codes for CAISESGGDTGELFF.

The chain links TRBV7-9 to TRBJ1-4, with 7 bases aligning to TRBD1. The junction had 2 bases not matched to a gene; V was cut back by 1 base and J by 3 bases. CDR1 is SEHNR, CDR2 FQNEAQ, per germline (reference sequence). CDR3 length equals 15 residues. CDR3 sequence reads: CASSLDQGANEKLFF. The CDR3 bases are TGTGCCAGCAGCTTAGACCAGGGGGCTAATGAAAAACTGTTTTTT.